This paragraph reports one TCR beta chain. This sample stems from a study of monozygotic twins with inflammatory bowel disease. CDR1 is MNHNS, CDR2 SASEGT, per germline. The CDR3 loop spans 15 amino acids. TCRdb reprocessed the 5' RACE reads and reports one entry per CDR3 protein, with no DNA. The table for this sample gives around 450,000 distinct CDR3 sequences. The rearrangement joins TRBV6-1 to TRBJ2-5; as DNA is missing, the TRBD1 call by TCRdb cannot be tested. This receptor was identified in a human donor with ulcerative colitis or Crohn's disease, or a healthy co-twin of an affected twin (not recorded which). Sequencing was performed on blood. Here the CDR3 reads CASIPTGARGLTQYF.